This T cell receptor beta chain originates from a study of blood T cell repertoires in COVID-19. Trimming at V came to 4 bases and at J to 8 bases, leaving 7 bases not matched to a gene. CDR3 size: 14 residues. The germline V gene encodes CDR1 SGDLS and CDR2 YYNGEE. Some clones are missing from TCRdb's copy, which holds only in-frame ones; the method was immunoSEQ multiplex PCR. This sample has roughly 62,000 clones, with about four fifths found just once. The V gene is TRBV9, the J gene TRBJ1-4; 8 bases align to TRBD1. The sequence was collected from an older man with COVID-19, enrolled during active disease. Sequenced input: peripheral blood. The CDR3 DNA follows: TGTGCCAGCAGCAGGACAGGGAGTCTCGAAAAACTGTTTTTT. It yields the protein CASSRTGSLEKLFF.